The 31 T cell receptor beta chains below were found in one sample sequenced in a study of T-cell memory formation after mild COVID-19. TCRdb independently ran MiXCR on the 5' RACE reads; one entry per CDR3 protein. This table has hundreds of thousands of distinct CDR3 sequences, roughly 15% appearing once. Sequenced: PBMCs or a T cell subset sorted from them (not recorded which). The receptors originated from a young man who had mild COVID-19 (a few samples of this study predate the infection). Cell type and time point are not known.

This clonotype has only a few counts. The chain recombines TRBV18 with TRBJ1-6; 9 nucleotides align to TRBD1. Unmatched junction bases numbered 7, after V lost 6 bases and J lost 7 bases. The CDR3 runs to 15 residues. In germline, CDR1 is KGHSH, CDR2 LQKENI. CDR3 region: CASSRTGERNSPLHF. The CDR3 DNA reads as TGTGCCAGCTCCCGGACAGGGGAGAGGAATTCACCCCTCCACTTT.

This clonotype was observed many times. The CDR3 loop is CASSYSGLTGGYTF. The CDR3 nucleotides read TGTGCCAGCAGTTACTCCGGCTTAACTGGGGGCTACACCTTC. V usage is TRBV6-5 and J usage is TRBJ1-2; D call uncertain. CDR3 length equals 14 residues. V dropped 0 bases and J dropped 8 bases, with 13 bases sitting between them. Germline-derived CDR1 and CDR2 are MNHEY and SVGAGI.

The rearrangement uses TRBV5-1 and TRBJ1-1; 8 bases match TRBD1. Germline lookup yields CDR1 SGHRS and CDR2 YFSETQ. The CDR3 is made up of 15 amino acids. The trim removed 4 bases at V and 4 bases at J, leaving 9 bases unmatched. CDR3 bases: TGCGCCAGCAGCGCAAGACAGGGGTCGGGCACTGAAGCTTTCTTT. Its translation is CASSARQGSGTEAFF.

This chain links TRBV6-2 or TRBV6-3 with TRBJ2-4, with 10 nucleotides matching TRBD2. Germline V CDR1 and CDR2: MNHEY, SVGEGT. The V segment lost 6 bases and the J segment 6 bases; nucleotides outside the gene matches: 11. This CDR3 region has 16 residues. CDR3 DNA: TGTGCCAGCAGCCCCAGACTAGCGGGCCGCCCAAACATTCAGTACTTC. This gives the protein CASSPRLAGRPNIQYF.

This sequence joins TRBV3-1 and TRBJ2-5; D might be TRBD2 (6 bases). The length of the CDR3 is 14 residues. The ends were cut back, 4 bases at V and 5 bases at J, with 14 bases in the middle. Germline V gene sequence: CDR1 LGHDT, CDR2 YNNKEL (reference sequence). The CDR3, as DNA: TGTGCCAGCAGCCCCAGGAGGGCGGTGGAGACCCAGTACTTC. Residues: CASSPRRAVETQYF.

This clonotype was detected a few times. This chain uses TRBV24-1 with TRBJ2-1, with TRBD2 identical over 12 bases. The CDR3 extends over 18 amino acids. J lost 8 bases, V lost 5 bases, and 15 bases had no gene match. The germline gives CDR1 KGHDR, CDR2 SFDVKD. Here the CDR3 reads CATSGPPSSGGASYEQFF. CDR3 bases: TGTGCCACCAGTGGTCCCCCGTCTAGCGGGGGGGCCTCCTATGAGCAGTTCTTC.

The J gene is TRBJ2-5, the V gene TRBV30; 7 bases match TRBD1. The V gene's germline CDR1 is GTSNPN and CDR2 SVGIG (reference sequence). This CDR3 region has 14 residues. Germline trimming cut 0 bases from V and 4 bases from J; bases unmatched to any gene: 5. This CDR3 is CAWSVTGSGETQYF. The CDR3 bases are TGTGCCTGGAGTGTGACAGGGAGTGGAGAGACCCAGTACTTC.

This chain connects TRBV2 to TRBJ2-1; 10 nucleotides align to TRBD2. CDR1 SNHLY and CDR2 FYNNEI come from the germline V gene. V was clipped by 3 bases and J by 6 bases; unmatched bases: 5. The CDR3 spans 15 residues. The DNA of the CDR3 is TGTGCCAGCAGTGACGAACAGCGGGGGGGCAATGAGCAGTTCTTC. Amino acids: CASSDEQRGGNEQFF.

A few counts support this clonotype. The chain couples TRBV19 to TRBJ2-2; the D gene is possibly TRBD2 (7 bases). The germline V gene encodes CDR1 LNHDA and CDR2 SQIVND (reference sequence). Trimming shortened V by 7 bases and J by 6 bases, and 18 bases separated the two germline ends. CDR3 length: 15 residues. The CDR3 here is CASNLGGAPPGELFF. CDR3 nucleotide sequence: TGTGCCAGTAATCTTGGGGGGGCGCCTCCCGGGGAGCTGTTTTTT.

This chain uses TRBV5-1 with TRBJ2-7, with D perhaps matching TRBD2 (5 bases). Germline loops: CDR1 SGHRS, CDR2 YFSETQ. Trimming left V 4 bases short and J 3 bases short, with 8 bases between. This CDR3 is 12 amino acids long. CDR3 sequence: CASSRDFYEQYF. The CDR3 DNA reads TGCGCCAGCAGCCGGGATTTCTACGAGCAGTACTTC. Based on the CDR3 plus reference TRBV5-1 and TRBJ2-7, the full variable domain is KAGVTQTPRYLIKTRGQQVTLSCSPISGHRSVSWYQQTPGQGLQFLFEYFSETQRNKGNFPGRFSGRQFSNSRSEMNVSTLELGDSALYLCASSRDFYEQYFGPGTRLTVT.

V and J are TRBV20-1 and TRBJ1-4, with TRBD1 matching over 11 bases. Germline-derived CDR1 and CDR2 are DFQATT and SNEGSKA (reference sequence). After removal of 6 bases from V and 7 bases from J, the junction contained 10 bases not matched to a gene. CDR3 length: 15 amino acids. The CDR3 coding sequence is TGCAGTGCGGCTAACCCCGGGACAGGGGGTGAAAAACTGTTTTTT. This sequence encodes CSAANPGTGGEKLFF.

The rearrangement joins TRBV12-3 or TRBV12-4 to TRBJ2-1, with 8 bases identical to TRBD1. V was clipped by 8 bases and J by 4 bases; unmatched bases: 10. The CDR3 length is 15 residues. The DNA for the CDR3 is TGTGCCAGCTCTCTACGGGACAGGAATTACAATGAGCAGTTCTTC. This gives the protein CASSLRDRNYNEQFF.

This clonotype turned up a few times. This rearrangement joins TRBV7-2 to TRBJ1-2, with 8 bases identical to TRBD1. The V and J ends lost 3 bases and 2 bases, in that order; junction bases with no gene match: 11. The CDR3 sequence is 17 residues long. Germline values: CDR1 SGHTA, CDR2 FQGNSA. CDR3 sequence: CASSFTGGSWSNYGYTF. The DNA for the CDR3 is TGTGCCAGCAGCTTCACAGGGGGAAGTTGGTCCAACTATGGCTACACCTTC. Based on the CDR3 plus reference TRBV7-2 and TRBJ1-2, the full variable domain is GAGVSQSPSNKVTEKGKDVELRCDPISGHTALYWYRQSLGQGLEFLIYFQGNSAPDKSGLPSDRFSAERTGGSVSTLTIQRTQQEDSAVYLCASSFTGGSWSNYGYTFGSGTRLTVV.

The genes are TRBV2 and TRBJ2-3; TRBD2 agrees at 8 bases. Germline values: CDR1 SNHLY, CDR2 FYNNEI. The CDR3 is 14 residues long. V trimming: 5 bases; J trimming: 4 bases; junction bases outside the gene matches: 5. Here the CDR3 reads CASSISGGPDTQYF. In nucleotides, the CDR3 is TGTGCCAGCAGTATATCGGGGGGGCCAGATACGCAGTATTTT.

This clonotype turned up a few times. The chain joins TRBV7-6 to TRBJ2-1; the D is unclear. This CDR3 is built from 15 residues. Germline CDR1 reads SGHVS; CDR2 reads FNYEAQ. Between the trimmed V and J ends, which lost 1 base and 0 bases, there was a span of 7 bases. The CDR3 loop reads CASSLEPVSYNEQFF. As DNA, the CDR3 is TGTGCCAGCAGCTTAGAACCCGTCTCCTACAATGAGCAGTTCTTC.

The V call is TRBV12-3 or TRBV12-4, the J call TRBJ1-1; D is undetermined. This CDR3 spans 12 amino acids. V was shortened by 5 bases and J by 8 bases, with 12 bases between the two germline ends. The CDR3 DNA follows: TGTGCCAGCAGTCTCAAACCGCCCGAAGCTTTCTTT. Residues: CASSLKPPEAFF.

This clonotype was picked up a small number of times. This rearrangement joins TRBV5-1 to TRBJ1-2; D is perhaps TRBD1 (6 bases). CDR1 is SGHRS, CDR2 YFSETQ, per germline. The CDR3 is made up of 15 amino acids. Trimming stripped 4 bases from V and 6 bases from J, with 19 bases between. The CDR3 nucleotides read TGCGCCAGCAGCAGGGGGGCGAGCCCAGTCGATGGCTACACCTTC. Protein product: CASSRGASPVDGYTF. Full variable domain (missing parts from reference TRBV5-1 and TRBJ1-2): KAGVTQTPRYLIKTRGQQVTLSCSPISGHRSVSWYQQTPGQGLQFLFEYFSETQRNKGNFPGRFSGRQFSNSRSEMNVSTLELGDSALYLCASSRGASPVDGYTFGSGTRLTVV.

This clonotype turned up a few times. The V call is TRBV6-2 or TRBV6-3, the J call TRBJ2-2; D possibly corresponds to TRBD1 (6 bases). Trimming took off 2 bases at V and 7 bases at J, with 14 bases between the two ends. CDR3 length equals 15 residues. Germline CDR1 MNHEY, CDR2 SVGEGT. CDR3 nucleotide sequence: TGTGCCAGCAGTTACGCGGCAGGGACATACGGGGAGCTGTTTTTT. Protein product: CASSYAAGTYGELFF.

This clonotype was recorded at least ten times. The V gene is TRBV4-2, the J gene TRBJ1-2; D unresolved. The CDR3 runs 14 residues. CDR1 is LGHNA, CDR2 YNFKEQ, per germline. V was trimmed by 0 bases and J by 3 bases, leaving 8 bases between them. In DNA form, the CDR3 reads TGTGCCAGCAGCCAAGATCGCGGGGACTATGGCTACACCTTC. It translates to CASSQDRGDYGYTF.

This clonotype showed up just a few times. The chain carries TRBV11-2 and TRBJ2-5; 9 bases are shared with TRBD2. There are 17 residues in the CDR3. J was trimmed by 3 bases and V by 0 bases; bases with no gene match: 8. The germline V gene encodes CDR1 SGHAT and CDR2 FQNNGV. CDR3 protein: CASSLDGWRGGEETQYF. The DNA for the CDR3 is TGTGCCAGCAGCTTAGATGGGTGGCGGGGGGGCGAAGAGACCCAGTACTTC.

Only a few counts were recorded for this clonotype. The genes are TRBV29-1 and TRBJ2-7; 8 nucleotides line up with TRBD1. The CDR3 covers 13 residues. Trimming cost V 2 bases and J 2 bases; bases outside gene matches: 2. Germline V gives CDR1 SQVTM, CDR2 ANQGSEA. In DNA, the CDR3 is TGCAGCGTTGAACAGGGGGCCCCCTACGAGCAGTACTTC. Protein product: CSVEQGAPYEQYF.

This clonotype was observed many times. V and J are TRBV5-8 and TRBJ2-7, with D maybe TRBD1 (6 bases). Trimming cost V 5 bases and J 4 bases, with 19 bases left between them. Germline CDR1 reads SGHTS; CDR2 reads YDEGEE. The CDR3 covers 15 residues. This CDR3 reads CASRPGVGALYEQYF. The CDR3 DNA reads as TGTGCCAGCAGACCAGGGGTCGGGGCTTTGTACGAGCAGTACTTC.

This clonotype has more than one count but fewer than ten. The chain couples TRBV12-3 or TRBV12-4 to TRBJ2-1; 9 bases agree with TRBD2. The V gene end was trimmed by 6 bases and the J gene end by 5 bases; junction bases not matched to a gene: 5. The CDR3 is 14 amino acids. CDR3 DNA: TGTGCCAGCAGCCCTAGCGGGGCGGACAATGAGCAGTTCTTC. Protein: CASSPSGADNEQFF.

This clonotype was seen many times. DNA of the CDR3: TGTGCCAGCAGCTTAGCGCTAGGGACTAGCGGGGGCCCATTAGCAGATACGCAGTATTTT. Amino acid sequence: CASSLALGTSGGPLADTQYF. This rearrangement joins TRBV7-8 to TRBJ2-3; 14 bases align to TRBD2. The V segment lost 0 bases and the J segment 4 bases; nucleotides outside the gene matches: 12. Germline-derived CDR1 and CDR2 are SGHVS and FQNEAQ. The CDR3 length is 20 residues.

This sequence joins TRBV21-1 and TRBJ2-1; TRBD2 reflects the table's D call only, with no check against the DNA. TRBV21-1 is given as a pseudogene. The CDR3 totals 16 residues. CDR3 DNA sequence: TGTGCCAGCAGCAAAGCACTAGCGGACCGTATGGATGAGCAGTTCTTC. It translates to CASSKALADRMDEQFF.

This clonotype turned up a few times. This chain connects TRBV29-1 to TRBJ1-1; D gene uncertain. The CDR3 has 13 amino acids. V lost 4 bases, J lost 1 base, and 10 bases lay in between. Germline-derived CDR1 and CDR2 are SQVTM and ANQGSEA. The CDR3 region has the DNA TGCAGCGTTGTAATAGGCGGGAACACTGAAGCTTTCTTT. Translated, it gives CSVVIGGNTEAFF.

There are many counts of this clonotype. The rearrangement uses TRBV12-3 or TRBV12-4 and TRBJ2-5; tentatively, D is TRBD1 (6 bases). Trimming pared 2 bases from V and 5 bases from J, leaving 18 bases between. The CDR3 is 16 residues long. CDR3 nucleotide sequence: TGTGCCAGCAGTTTATCCCTACAGGGAATACTGGAGACCCAGTACTTC. It encodes CASSLSLQGILETQYF.

This sequence joins TRBV6-5 and TRBJ2-7; D gene uncertain. With 6 bases removed from V and 9 bases from J, the gap between germline ends came to 18 bases. Germline-derived CDR1 and CDR2 are MNHEY and SVGAGI. This CDR3 is built from 13 residues. The chain's CDR3 is CASRPRGSLGQYF. The CDR3 DNA sequence: TGTGCCAGCAGGCCACGAGGCAGTTTGGGGCAGTACTTC.

This clonotype occurred a few times. The gene calls are TRBV4-3 and TRBJ1-6, with D unresolved. This CDR3 has 16 residues. Trimming pared 4 bases from V and 0 bases from J, leaving 10 bases between. Germline V gene lookup returns CDR1 LGHNA and CDR2 YSLEER. DNA for the CDR3: TGCGCCAGCAGCCCGGATGCCGGCTCCTATAATTCACCCCTCCACTTT. This translates into CASSPDAGSYNSPLHF.

This clonotype was counted a few times. This chain links TRBV29-1 with TRBJ2-7; possible D gene TRBD1, 6 bases. Germline CDR1 reads SQVTM; CDR2 reads ANQGSEA. This CDR3 is 13 amino acids long. V lost 5 bases to trimming and J lost 0 bases, with 11 bases between them. CDR3 bases: TGCAGCGTTACAGGACAGTTCTCCTACGAGCAGTACTTC. This codes for CSVTGQFSYEQYF.

The V call is TRBV3-1, the J call TRBJ2-1; the match to TRBD2 covers 9 bases. Germline CDR1 and CDR2: LGHDT and YNNKEL (reference sequence). J was trimmed by 4 bases and V by 4 bases; bases with no gene match: 8. The CDR3 has 16 residues. CDR3 nucleotides: TGTGCCAGCAGCCCCAGGTGGCTAGCGGGGTACAATGAGCAGTTCTTC. Its translation is CASSPRWLAGYNEQFF.